The 11 T cell receptor beta chains listed next were all sequenced from one sample in a study of cytomegalovirus exposure and HLA in healthy donors. Using immunoSEQ multiplex PCR, the repertoire was profiled, and TCRdb retains in-frame clones only, with some absent. The sample holds 200,000 to 250,000 clones, about 86% seen once. Specimen: PBMCs. Every receptor here comes from a woman under 30 in good health and CMV-seronegative.

The rearrangement links TRBV2 to TRBJ2-7, with D perhaps matching TRBD2 (6 bases). The V end lost 3 bases, the J end lost 6 bases, and 15 bases lay between the germline ends. CDR3 length: 14 residues. Germline CDR1 is SNHLY and CDR2 is FYNNEI. The CDR3: CASSDGLASPEQYF. The CDR3 bases are TGTGCCAGCAGTGATGGCCTAGCGTCCCCCGAGCAGTACTTC.

This sequence joins TRBV7-9 and TRBJ1-2, with 7 bases matching TRBD1. From germline, CDR1 is SEHNR and CDR2 FQNEAQ (reference sequence). V lost 5 bases and J lost 0; bases outside the gene matches: 6. The CDR3 consists of 15 residues. DNA for the CDR3: TGTGCCAGCAGCGCAGGGACAGCAACTAACTATGGCTACACCTTC. Translating it yields CASSAGTATNYGYTF.

The chain combines TRBV18 with TRBJ2-6, with D maybe TRBD1 (6 bases). The ends were cut back, 3 bases at V and 0 bases at J, with 12 bases in the middle. The germline CDR1 and CDR2 sequences are KGHSH and LQKENI. This CDR3 is built from 17 residues. The CDR3 coding sequence is TGTGCCAGCTCACCTTCCCCCAGGGGCTCTGGGGCCAACGTCCTGACTTTC. Amino acid sequence: CASSPSPRGSGANVLTF.

The V and J genes are TRBV6-1 and TRBJ2-7; D perhaps matches TRBD1 (8 bases). The CDR3 sequence is 16 residues long. Per the germline V gene, CDR1 is MNHNS and CDR2 is SASEGT. V was cut by 2 bases and J by 1 base, with 15 bases left in between. The CDR3 sequence: CASSERGGTGSYEQYF. In DNA form, the CDR3 reads TGTGCCAGCAGTGAAAGGGGAGGGACAGGATCCTACGAGCAGTACTTC.

This clone was recorded only once. J is TRBJ2-3 and V is TRBV7-6; TRBD2 agrees at 7 bases. This CDR3 has 16 residues. With 5 bases clipped from V and 1 base from J, the junction kept 9 bases outside the gene matches. The germline gives CDR1 SGHVS, CDR2 FNYEAQ. The CDR3 DNA reads as TGTGCCAGCAGCACCTGGGGTAGCGGGCGCACAGATACGCAGTATTTT. It encodes CASSTWGSGRTDTQYF.

The chain uses TRBV28 and TRBJ2-7, with D possibly matching TRBD2 (6 bases). The V gene's germline CDR1 is MDHEN and CDR2 SYDVKM. The CDR3 extends over 13 amino acids. The V gene lost 6 bases and the J gene lost 7 bases, with 16 bases spanning the gap. CDR3 residues: CASSRDWEREQYF. CDR3 nucleotides: TGTGCCAGCAGCCGGGACTGGGAGCGTGAGCAGTACTTC.

This sequence joins TRBV7-2 and TRBJ2-2; TRBD1 might be the D (6 bases). The CDR3 has 12 residues. The germline V and J ends were trimmed by 5 bases and 11 bases, with 12 bases remaining between them. Germline CDR1 is SGHTA and CDR2 is FQGNSA. The CDR3 loop reads CASSPDSPELFF. As DNA, the CDR3 is TGTGCCAGCAGCCCGGACAGCCCCGAGCTGTTTTTT.

CDR3 bases: TGTGCCAGCAGCTTGGTTGGAGGGCCCCGCACAGATACGCAGTATTTT. As protein: CASSLVGGPRTDTQYF. This chain links TRBV5-6 with TRBJ2-3, with a weak D call TRBD2 (6 bases). The germline V and J ends were trimmed by 0 bases and 1 base, with 12 bases remaining between them. The CDR3 runs to 16 residues. Germline CDR1 SGHDT, CDR2 YYEEEE.

The rearrangement joins TRBV6-1 to TRBJ1-5; D unresolved. V was shortened by 7 bases and J by 2 bases, with 9 bases between the two germline ends. Germline V gene lookup returns CDR1 MNHNS and CDR2 SASEGT. The CDR3 is 13 amino acids. CDR3: CASKVGGNQPQHF. CDR3 nucleotide sequence: TGTGCCAGCAAGGTCGGGGGCAATCAGCCCCAGCATTTT.

The chain carries TRBV27 and TRBJ1-4; TRBD1 is a possible D gene (6 bases). From germline, CDR1 is MNHEY and CDR2 SMNVEV (reference sequence). The CDR3 has 14 residues. V lost 3 bases and J 3 bases, leaving 8 bases between the germline ends. In DNA, the CDR3 is TGTGCCAGCAGTTTTACAGGGCCTAATGAAAAACTGTTTTTT. Translation gives CASSFTGPNEKLFF.

V and J are TRBV6-5 and TRBJ2-6; tentatively, D is TRBD2 (5 bases). The germline V and J ends were trimmed by 2 bases and 0 bases, with 8 bases remaining between them. The CDR3 sequence is 16 residues long. Germline CDR1 MNHEY, CDR2 SVGAGI. The CDR3: CASSYGLPSGANVLTF. DNA of the CDR3: TGTGCCAGCAGTTACGGACTGCCCTCTGGGGCCAACGTCCTGACTTTC.